The 31 T cell receptor beta chains below all came from one sample that was sequenced in a study of lymphopenia after photon versus proton radiotherapy. TCRdb's table, derived via immunoSEQ multiplex PCR, lists solely in-frame clones and lacks some. The table lists over 50,000 clones, approximately 83% of them singletons. This material consisted of peripheral blood, taken from a patient treated with photon-based radiotherapy. The receptors come from a middle-aged man with gastric cancer.

This clone has a handful of counts. The chain combines TRBV7-2 with TRBJ1-1; 7 bases are shared with TRBD1. This CDR3 spans 13 amino acids. The V gene end was trimmed by 5 bases and the J gene end by 4 bases; junction bases not matched to a gene: 4. Per the germline V gene, CDR1 is SGHTA and CDR2 is FQGNSA. The CDR3 DNA reads as TGTGCCAGCAGCCGACAGGGTTTCACTGAAGCTTTCTTT. It is translated as CASSRQGFTEAFF.

This clone has a handful of counts. The rearrangement joins TRBV5-6 to TRBJ2-7; D is undetermined. V was cut by 4 bases and J by 6 bases, with 11 bases left in between. The CDR3 sequence is 12 residues long. Germline V gene data show CDR1 as SGHDT and CDR2 as YYEEEE. CDR3 DNA: TGTGCCAGCAGCCTAGGACCCGGCGAGCAGTACTTC. Protein product: CASSLGPGEQYF.

This chain uses TRBV6-5 with TRBJ2-2, with D hard to call. The V gene's germline CDR1 is MNHEY and CDR2 SVGAGI. With 6 bases removed from V and 8 bases from J, the gap between germline ends came to 10 bases. CDR3 length: 12 amino acids. The CDR3 is CASRSISGELFF. As DNA, the CDR3 is TGTGCCAGCAGATCCATCTCGGGGGAGCTGTTTTTT.

The chain has TRBV9 and TRBJ1-2; tentative D call: TRBD1 (5 bases). CDR3 length equals 14 residues. Per germline, CDR1 SGDLS and CDR2 YYNGEE. The germline V and J ends were trimmed by 4 bases and 7 bases, with 17 bases remaining between them. CDR3 loop: CASSPRDVAFGYTF. In DNA form, the CDR3 reads TGTGCCAGCAGCCCTCGGGACGTTGCTTTTGGCTACACCTTC. The full variable domain, with the rest looked up from reference TRBV9 and TRBJ1-2, is DSGVTQTPKHLITATGQRVTLRCSPRSGDLSVYWYQQSLDQGLQFLIQYYNGEERAKGNILERFSAQQFPDLHSELNLSSLELGDSALYFCASSPRDVAFGYTFGSGTRLTVV.

The V and J genes are TRBV5-4 and TRBJ2-2; no clear D. Germline-derived CDR1 and CDR2 are SGHNT and YYREEE (reference sequence). Trimming stripped 0 bases from V and 0 bases from J, with 9 bases between. CDR3 length: 16 amino acids. The CDR3 spells CASSLGLSSNTGELFF. The CDR3 nucleotides read TGTGCCAGCAGCTTGGGCTTATCCTCGAACACCGGGGAGCTGTTTTTT.

The J gene is TRBJ1-2, the V gene TRBV11-2, with D possibly matching TRBD1 (6 bases). This CDR3 is 14 amino acids long. The germline V gene has CDR1 SGHAT and CDR2 FQNNGV. V lost 11 bases, J lost 2 bases, and 18 bases lay in between. The CDR3 DNA sequence: TGTGCCGGCGCAGCAGGGGCGGGGAACTATGGCTACACCTTC. As protein: CAGAAGAGNYGYTF. Full variable domain (missing parts from reference TRBV11-2 and TRBJ1-2): EAGVAQSPRYKIIEKRQSVAFWCNPISGHATLYWYQQILGQGPKLLIQFQNNGVVDDSQLPKDRFSAERLKGVDSTLKIQPAKLEDSAVYLCAGAAGAGNYGYTFGSGTRLTVV.

The V and J genes are TRBV5-4 and TRBJ1-2; D ambiguous. The CDR3 length is 15 residues. V was shortened by 4 bases and J by 6 bases, with 19 bases between the two germline ends. CDR1 and CDR2 from the germline V gene are SGHNT and YYREEE (reference sequence). CDR3 sequence reads: CASSPRAFGWDGYTF. In nucleotides, the CDR3 is TGTGCCAGCAGCCCTCGTGCATTCGGCTGGGATGGCTACACCTTC.

The rearrangement uses TRBV6-6 and TRBJ1-5, with a weak D call TRBD1 (5 bases). Germline V gene data show CDR1 as MNHNY and CDR2 as SVGAGI (reference sequence). The CDR3 is 14 residues long. Trimming removed 6 bases at V and 1 base at J, with 10 bases between. This CDR3 reads CASSREGSNQPQHF. In nucleotides, the CDR3 is TGTGCCAGCAGCCGGGAGGGGAGCAATCAGCCCCAGCATTTT.

The rearrangement joins TRBV4-1 to TRBJ2-3, with a weak D call TRBD1 (6 bases). The CDR3 totals 14 residues. The V gene lost 1 base and the J gene lost 6 bases, with 11 bases spanning the gap. CDR1 is MGHRA and CDR2 is YSYEKL in the germline V gene. The CDR3 loop reads CASSQGNREDTQYF. The CDR3 DNA reads TGCGCCAGCAGCCAAGGTAACAGGGAGGATACGCAGTATTTT.

The CDR3 region is CASSLNAGTYEQYF. The CDR3 region has the DNA TGCGCCAGCAGCTTGAACGCGGGCACCTACGAGCAGTACTTC. The V and J genes are TRBV5-1 and TRBJ2-5; D might be TRBD2 (5 bases). The J call may be faulty, since TRBJ2-7 better matches the DNA end. Germline V lookup: CDR1 SGHRS, CDR2 YFSETQ. The CDR3 sequence is 14 residues long.

The CDR3 bases are TGTGCCAGCAGTTTCCAGGGAAATAATTCACCCCTCCACTTT. It codes for CASSFQGNNSPLHF. This chain connects TRBV27 to TRBJ1-6; a possible D gene is TRBD1 (5 bases). Germline V gene data show CDR1 as MNHEY and CDR2 as SMNVEV (reference sequence). Trimming stripped 3 bases from V and 5 bases from J, with 8 bases between. There are 14 residues in the CDR3.

This clone showed up just once. The gene calls are TRBV6-1 and TRBJ1-6; possible D gene TRBD1, 5 bases. V lost 3 bases to trimming and J lost 10 bases, with 16 bases between them. The CDR3 contains 15 residues. Germline V gives CDR1 MNHNS, CDR2 SASEGT. CDR3 in amino acids: CASSDLSQGRSPLHF. As DNA, the CDR3 is TGTGCCAGCAGTGATCTGTCCCAGGGTAGATCACCCCTCCACTTT.

The chain couples TRBV4-2 to TRBJ2-1; D might be TRBD1 (5 bases). Germline V gene sequence: CDR1 LGHNA, CDR2 YNFKEQ. This CDR3 is built from 17 residues. The V end lost 1 base, the J end lost 0 bases, and 13 bases lay between the germline ends. CDR3 DNA sequence: TGTGCCAGCAGCCAAGGGATAGGGGAAAGCTCCTACAATGAGCAGTTCTTC. Translation: CASSQGIGESSYNEQFF.

The CDR3 reads CASSVEAGSPSYEQYF. CDR3 DNA sequence: TGTGCCAGCAGCGTAGAAGCGGGGTCCCCGTCCTACGAGCAGTACTTC. The rearrangement joins TRBV9 to TRBJ2-7, with 7 bases that match TRBD2. J was trimmed by 1 base and V by 0 bases; bases with no gene match: 7. The CDR3 extends over 16 amino acids. Germline loops: CDR1 SGDLS, CDR2 YYNGEE.

The chain joins TRBV7-3 to TRBJ2-7; D is perhaps TRBD1 (5 bases). Germline CDR1 reads SGHTA; CDR2 reads FQGTGA. The CDR3 spans 15 residues. V was pared by 2 bases and J by 3 bases, with 14 bases between. The DNA for the CDR3 is TGTGCCAGCAGCTTAGGTTCAGGACAAAACTACGAGCAGTACTTC. Its translation is CASSLGSGQNYEQYF.

This chain links TRBV6-5 with TRBJ1-1; tentative D call: TRBD1 (6 bases). Trimming stripped 10 bases from V and 5 bases from J, with 11 bases between. This CDR3 comprises 11 residues. Germline CDR1 and CDR2: MNHEY and SVGAGI. CDR3 sequence: CAILQGTEAFF. The DNA for the CDR3 is TGTGCCATCTTACAGGGTACTGAAGCTTTCTTT.

V and J are TRBV7-9 and TRBJ2-3; D is perhaps TRBD2 (5 bases). Deletions cut 5 bases from V and 3 bases from J, with 12 bases between. The CDR3 spans 14 residues. Germline V gives CDR1 SEHNR, CDR2 FQNEAQ (reference sequence). For the CDR3, the DNA is TGTGCCAGCAGCCGGGCGGGTGGGACAGATACGCAGTATTTT. Residues: CASSRAGGTDTQYF.

This chain joins TRBV7-2 and TRBJ2-1; D perhaps matches TRBD2 (6 bases). The CDR3 loop spans 15 amino acids. Deletions cut 1 base from V and 5 bases from J, with 12 bases between. Germline-derived CDR1 and CDR2 are SGHTA and FQGNSA. In DNA form, the CDR3 reads TGTGCCAGCAGCTTAGTTGGGGGGAACAACAATGAGCAGTTCTTC. Its translation: CASSLVGGNNNEQFF.

The chain couples TRBV6-6 to TRBJ2-6; the D gene is possibly TRBD1 (5 bases). Trimming stripped 6 bases from V and 2 bases from J, with 11 bases between. The CDR3 totals 15 residues. From germline, CDR1 is MNHNY and CDR2 SVGAGI (reference sequence). DNA of the CDR3: TGTGCCAGCAGCGCACCAGGGACTGGGGCCAACGTCCTGACTTTC. Translating it yields CASSAPGTGANVLTF.

As DNA, the CDR3 is TGTGCCAGTAGCCAAGGAGGGGGCGATGAAAAACTGTTTTTT. This sequence encodes CASSQGGGDEKLFF. The V gene is TRBV19, the J gene TRBJ1-4; 7 bases fit TRBD1. V trimming: 6 bases; J trimming: 6 bases; junction bases outside the gene matches: 7. There are 14 residues in the CDR3. Per the germline V gene, CDR1 is LNHDA and CDR2 is SQIVND (reference sequence).

The chain recombines TRBV9 with TRBJ2-5; 8 positions match TRBD1. V lost 3 bases to trimming and J lost 7 bases; unmatched junction nucleotides: 8. Germline V gene lookup returns CDR1 SGDLS and CDR2 YYNGEE. The CDR3 covers 14 residues. CDR3 loop: CASSADRGRRTQYF. In DNA, the CDR3 is TGTGCCAGCAGCGCAGACAGGGGAAGGAGGACCCAGTACTTC.

The V and J genes are TRBV7-9 and TRBJ2-7; D is possibly TRBD2 (5 bases). V gave up 4 bases and J gave up 12 bases, with 13 bases separating them. The CDR3 spans 11 residues. Germline V gene sequence: CDR1 SEHNR, CDR2 FQNEAQ (reference sequence). The DNA for the CDR3 is TGTGCCAGCAGCTCACGACTGGGAGCGTACTTC. Protein sequence: CASSSRLGAYF.

This clone has only a few counts. The chain employs TRBV7-3 and TRBJ1-3; D unresolved. V lost 0 bases and J lost 0, with 6 bases in between. In germline, CDR1 is SGHTA, CDR2 FQGTGA. The CDR3 runs 15 residues. CDR3: CASSLTPTSGNTIYF. The CDR3 bases are TGTGCCAGCAGCTTAACTCCAACCTCTGGAAACACCATATATTTT.

This chain uses TRBV4-1 with TRBJ1-1; possible D gene TRBD1, 6 bases. The CDR3 contains 13 residues. Germline CDR1 MGHRA, CDR2 YSYEKL. V lost 2 bases to trimming and J lost 10 bases, with 14 bases between them. CDR3 protein: CASSQPSGEGAFF. CDR3 in DNA: TGCGCCAGCAGCCAACCTTCAGGGGAGGGAGCTTTCTTT.

The chain combines TRBV27 with TRBJ1-2, with D tentatively TRBD1 (5 bases). CDR3 length equals 13 residues. The V and J ends lost 3 bases and 5 bases respectively, with 10 bases between them. Germline V gene lookup returns CDR1 MNHEY and CDR2 SMNVEV (reference sequence). The CDR3 nucleotides read TGTGCCAGCAGTTTCAGGGCTACGTATGGCTACACCTTC. Residues: CASSFRATYGYTF.

The chain recombines TRBV30 with TRBJ1-2, with D possibly TRBD1 on 5 matching bases. The CDR3 totals 14 residues. The V end was cut by 2 bases, the J end by 0 bases, with 10 bases between. CDR1 and CDR2 (germline): GTSNPN, SVGIG (reference sequence). CDR3 loop: CAWSTTAANYGYTF. The CDR3 nucleotides read TGTGCCTGGAGTACGACAGCAGCTAACTATGGCTACACCTTC.

The chain has TRBV7-9 and TRBJ1-2; D perhaps matches TRBD1 (5 bases). CDR3 length: 16 amino acids. Per the germline V gene, CDR1 is SEHNR and CDR2 is FQNEAQ (reference sequence). V was clipped by 4 bases and J by 3 bases, with 18 bases between them. The chain's CDR3 is CASSSPTWGEYYGYTF. CDR3 DNA: TGTGCCAGCAGCTCACCGACGTGGGGGGAGTACTATGGCTACACCTTC.

The chain carries TRBV6-1 and TRBJ2-7; no definite D call. Trimming left V 0 bases short and J 3 bases short, with 9 bases between. The CDR3 sequence is 14 residues long. Germline V gene data show CDR1 as MNHNS and CDR2 as SASEGT. CDR3 amino acids: CASSEAYLFYEQYF. The CDR3 bases are TGTGCCAGCAGTGAAGCGTACCTCTTCTACGAGCAGTACTTC.

This rearrangement joins TRBV19 to TRBJ1-4, with 8 nucleotides matching TRBD1. The CDR3 contains 14 residues. Trimming took 6 bases from V and 8 from J; bases not matched to a gene: 8. Germline V lookup: CDR1 LNHDA, CDR2 SQIVND (reference sequence). This CDR3 is CASSPDRGSEKLFF. CDR3 nucleotides: TGTGCCAGTAGCCCAGACAGGGGTAGCGAAAAACTGTTTTTT.

The gene calls are TRBV18 and TRBJ1-1, with 11 bases matching TRBD1. V shed 3 bases, J shed 4 bases, and the junction held 4 bases outside the gene matches. Germline assignment: CDR1 KGHSH and CDR2 LQKENI. The CDR3 extends over 15 amino acids. CDR3 coding DNA: TGTGCCAGCTCACCCCCCGGGACAGGGGGCACTGAAGCTTTCTTT. Translated: CASSPPGTGGTEAFF.

This chain uses TRBV6-5 with TRBJ1-1; 10 positions match TRBD1. Per the germline V gene, CDR1 is MNHEY and CDR2 is SVGAGI. The CDR3 spans 13 residues. V lost 6 bases, J lost 4 bases, and 2 bases stayed unmatched. This CDR3 reads CASSRQGATEAFF. In DNA, the CDR3 is TGTGCCAGCAGCAGACAGGGGGCCACTGAAGCTTTCTTT.